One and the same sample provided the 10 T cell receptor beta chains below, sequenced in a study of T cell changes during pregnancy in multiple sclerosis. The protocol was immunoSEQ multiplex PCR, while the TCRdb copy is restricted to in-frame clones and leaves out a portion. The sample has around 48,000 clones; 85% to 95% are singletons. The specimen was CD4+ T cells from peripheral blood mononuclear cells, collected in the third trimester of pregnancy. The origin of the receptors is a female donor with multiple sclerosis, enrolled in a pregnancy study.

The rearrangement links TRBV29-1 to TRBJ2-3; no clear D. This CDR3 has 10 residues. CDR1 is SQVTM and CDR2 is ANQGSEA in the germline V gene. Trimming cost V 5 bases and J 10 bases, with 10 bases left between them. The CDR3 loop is CSVISEPQYF. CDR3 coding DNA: TGCAGCGTTATAAGCGAGCCGCAGTATTTT.

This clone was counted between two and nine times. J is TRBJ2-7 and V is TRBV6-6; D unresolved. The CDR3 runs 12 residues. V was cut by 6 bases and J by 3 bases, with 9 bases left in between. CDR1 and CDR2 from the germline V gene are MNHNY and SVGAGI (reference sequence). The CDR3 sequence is CASSPLIYEQYF. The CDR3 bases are TGTGCCAGCAGCCCCTTAATCTACGAGCAGTACTTC.

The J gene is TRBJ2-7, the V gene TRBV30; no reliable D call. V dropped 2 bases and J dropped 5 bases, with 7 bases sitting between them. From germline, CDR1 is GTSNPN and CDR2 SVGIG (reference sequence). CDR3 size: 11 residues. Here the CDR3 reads CAWSSIDEQYF. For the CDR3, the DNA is TGTGCCTGGAGTTCGATAGACGAGCAGTACTTC. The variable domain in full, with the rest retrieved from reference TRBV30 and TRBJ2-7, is SQTIHQWPATLVQPVGSPLSLECTVEGTSNPNLYWYRQAAGRGLQLLFYSVGIGQISSEVPQNLSASRPQDRQFILSSKKLLLSDSGFYLCAWSSIDEQYFGPGTRLTVT.

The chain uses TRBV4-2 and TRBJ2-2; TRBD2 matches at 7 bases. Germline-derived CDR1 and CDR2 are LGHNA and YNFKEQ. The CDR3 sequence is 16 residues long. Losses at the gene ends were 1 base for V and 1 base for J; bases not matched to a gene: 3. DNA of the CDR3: TGTGCCAGCAGCCAAGTGTCTAGCGGGAACACCGGGGAGCTGTTTTTT. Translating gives CASSQVSSGNTGELFF.

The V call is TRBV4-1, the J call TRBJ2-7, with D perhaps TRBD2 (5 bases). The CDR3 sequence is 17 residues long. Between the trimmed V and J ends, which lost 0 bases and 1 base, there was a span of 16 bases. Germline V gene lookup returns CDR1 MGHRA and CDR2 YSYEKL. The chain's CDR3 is CASSQDLGLTLSYEQYF. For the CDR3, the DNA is TGCGCCAGCAGCCAAGATTTAGGACTGACCCTTTCCTACGAGCAGTACTTC.

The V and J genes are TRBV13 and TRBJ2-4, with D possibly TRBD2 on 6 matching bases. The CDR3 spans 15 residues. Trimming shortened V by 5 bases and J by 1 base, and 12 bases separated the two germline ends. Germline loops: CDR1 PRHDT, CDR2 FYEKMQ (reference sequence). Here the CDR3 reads CASSTPGVAKNIQYF. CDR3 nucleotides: TGTGCCAGCAGCACTCCGGGAGTCGCCAAAAACATTCAGTACTTC.

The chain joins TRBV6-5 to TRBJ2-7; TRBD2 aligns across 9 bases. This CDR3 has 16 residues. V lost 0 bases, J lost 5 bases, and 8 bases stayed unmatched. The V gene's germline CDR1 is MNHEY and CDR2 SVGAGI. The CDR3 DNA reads TGTGCCAGCAGTTACTCGATATTAGCGGGAGTGGACGAGCAGTACTTC. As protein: CASSYSILAGVDEQYF.

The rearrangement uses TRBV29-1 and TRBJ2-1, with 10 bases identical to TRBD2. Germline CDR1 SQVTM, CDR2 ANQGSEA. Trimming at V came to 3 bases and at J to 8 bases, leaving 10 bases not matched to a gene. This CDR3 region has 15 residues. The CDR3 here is CSVELPSGSLDEQFF. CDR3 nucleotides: TGCAGCGTTGAGTTGCCTAGCGGGAGTTTGGATGAGCAGTTCTTC.

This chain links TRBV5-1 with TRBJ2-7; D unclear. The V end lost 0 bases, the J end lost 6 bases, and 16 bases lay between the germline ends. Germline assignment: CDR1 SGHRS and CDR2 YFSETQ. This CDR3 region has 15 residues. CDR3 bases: TGCGCCAGCAGCTTGGCCTCCAGCGTGGCCGTCGAGCAGTACTTC. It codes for CASSLASSVAVEQYF.

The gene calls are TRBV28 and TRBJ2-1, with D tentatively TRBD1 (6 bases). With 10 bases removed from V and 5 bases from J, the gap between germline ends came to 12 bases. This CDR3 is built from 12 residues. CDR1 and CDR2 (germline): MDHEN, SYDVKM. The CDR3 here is CATVGAHNEQFF. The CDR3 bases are TGTGCCACTGTGGGGGCTCACAATGAGCAGTTCTTC.